The rows below give T cell receptor beta chains drawn from one sample of a study of CD8+ T cells in alopecia areata. The assay was immunoSEQ multiplex PCR, and TCRdb's table has in-frame clones only and misses some. The profile shows about 210,000 clones, 66% of them singletons. The sample in question was CD4+ T cells sorted from blood, obtained between weeks 43 and 45, from a patient treated with tofacitinib. The receptors here all came from a human donor with alopecia areata. Each CDR3 is given with its conserved first and last residue. Fields, in order: J gene, clone size, D gene, V gene, CDR3 protein, CDR3 DNA. The D gene is left open where the match is weak. A clone size is listed for some rows: how often the clone was seen (once, few, many), or a class if it is expanded.

J gene: TRBJ2-4
clone size: few
D gene: TRBD1
V gene: TRBV6-1
CDR3 protein: CASSRTGGAADIQYF
CDR3 DNA: TGTGCCAGCAGCCGAACAGGGGGCGCGGCAGACATTCAGTACTTC

J gene: TRBJ1-2
clone size: NA
D gene: TRBD1
V gene: TRBV7-9
CDR3 protein: CASSDTLTDRGNGYTF
CDR3 DNA: TGTGCCAGCAGCGACACGCTCACCGACAGGGGGAATGGCTACACCTTC

J gene: TRBJ2-7
clone size: many
D gene: TRBD1
V gene: TRBV12-5
CDR3 protein: CASGQRTGPYEQYF
CDR3 DNA: TGTGCTAGTGGTCAGAGGACAGGCCCCTACGAGCAGTACTTC

J gene: TRBJ1-3
clone size: few
D gene: NA
V gene: TRBV29-1
CDR3 protein: CSVDATSSGNTIYF
CDR3 DNA: TGCAGCGTTGATGCGACATCCTCTGGAAACACCATATATTTT

J gene: TRBJ2-3
clone size: NA
D gene: TRBD2
V gene: TRBV4-1
CDR3 protein: CASSQRLLGGDTQYF
CDR3 DNA: TGCGCCAGCAGCCAAAGACTCCTGGGAGGGGATACGCAGTATTTT

J gene: TRBJ2-3
clone size: NA
D gene: TRBD2
V gene: TRBV5-1
CDR3 protein: CASSFTGTTSTDTQYF
CDR3 DNA: TGCGCCAGCAGCTTCACCGGGACTACTAGCACAGATACGCAGTATTTT

J gene: TRBJ1-1
clone size: NA
D gene: TRBD1
V gene: TRBV29-1
CDR3 protein: CSPTDRVNTEAFF
CDR3 DNA: TGCAGCCCTACGGACAGGGTGAACACTGAAGCTTTCTTT

J gene: TRBJ1-4
clone size: NA
D gene: NA
V gene: TRBV6-6
CDR3 protein: CASSYVLTNEKLFF
CDR3 DNA: TGTGCCAGCAGTTACGTTCTAACTAATGAAAAACTGTTTTTT

J gene: TRBJ2-7
clone size: few
D gene: NA
V gene: TRBV29-1
CDR3 protein: CSVETSGTSYEQYF
CDR3 DNA: TGCAGCGTTGAAACATCCGGGACCTCATACGAGCAGTACTTC

J gene: TRBJ2-7
clone size: few
D gene: NA
V gene: TRBV2
CDR3 protein: CASIPAGYSYEQYF
CDR3 DNA: TGTGCCAGCATCCCAGCGGGTTACTCCTACGAGCAGTACTTC

J gene: TRBJ1-4
clone size: few
D gene: NA
V gene: TRBV2
CDR3 protein: CASSEAAGRAEKLFF
CDR3 DNA: TGTGCCAGCAGTGAAGCGGCGGGCAGGGCTGAAAAACTGTTTTTT

J gene: TRBJ1-6
clone size: few
D gene: TRBD1
V gene: TRBV30
CDR3 protein: CAWSGTGVSPLHF
CDR3 DNA: TGTGCCTGGAGTGGGACAGGGGTTTCACCCCTCCACTTT

J gene: TRBJ2-3
clone size: NA
D gene: TRBD1
V gene: TRBV4-3
CDR3 protein: CASSQGTGIVTDTQYF
CDR3 DNA: TGCGCCAGCAGCCAAGGGACAGGAATCGTCACAGATACGCAGTATTTT

J gene: TRBJ2-1
clone size: NA
D gene: NA
V gene: TRBV6-1
CDR3 protein: CASSESHQFF
CDR3 DNA: TGTGCCAGCAGTGAAAGCCACCAGTTCTTC

J gene: TRBJ2-6
clone size: NA
D gene: NA
V gene: TRBV28
CDR3 protein: CASSFSGANVLTF
CDR3 DNA: TGTGCCAGCAGTTTTTCTGGGGCCAACGTCCTGACTTTC

J gene: TRBJ2-1
clone size: NA
D gene: NA
V gene: TRBV7-9
CDR3 protein: CASTSPVADEQFF
CDR3 DNA: TGTGCCAGCACATCCCCCGTCGCGGATGAGCAGTTCTTC

J gene: TRBJ2-5
clone size: NA
D gene: TRBD1
V gene: TRBV29-1
CDR3 protein: CSVERDRAVVETQYF
CDR3 DNA: TGCAGCGTTGAAAGGGACAGGGCGGTTGTAGAGACCCAGTACTTC

J gene: TRBJ2-7
clone size: NA
D gene: NA
V gene: TRBV2
CDR3 protein: CASRTGPQGEQYF
CDR3 DNA: TGTGCCAGCAGGACCGGGCCCCAGGGCGAGCAGTACTTC

J gene: TRBJ1-2
clone size: NA
D gene: NA
V gene: TRBV7-3
CDR3 protein: CASSPGTTYGYTF
CDR3 DNA: TGTGCCAGCAGCCCCGGGACAACCTATGGCTACACCTTC

J gene: TRBJ1-5
clone size: NA
D gene: TRBD1
V gene: TRBV2
CDR3 protein: CASSSDVGTASF
CDR3 DNA: TGTGCCAGCAGTTCGGATGTTGGGACAGCATCATTT

J gene: TRBJ2-7
clone size: NA
D gene: TRBD2
V gene: TRBV7-2
CDR3 protein: CASSSNSGGAYEQYF
CDR3 DNA: TGTGCCAGCAGCTCAAATAGCGGGGGGGCTTACGAGCAGTACTTC

J gene: TRBJ1-1
clone size: once
D gene: NA
V gene: TRBV6-5
CDR3 protein: CASSYSSLNTEAFF
CDR3 DNA: TGTGCCAGCAGTTACTCGTCGTTGAACACTGAAGCTTTCTTT

J gene: TRBJ1-5
clone size: NA
D gene: TRBD1
V gene: TRBV5-6
CDR3 protein: CASSFDRGLGPQHF
CDR3 DNA: TGTGCCAGCAGCTTCGACAGGGGGCTTGGGCCCCAGCATTTT

J gene: TRBJ1-4
clone size: few
D gene: TRBD1
V gene: TRBV30
CDR3 protein: CAWIGTGHGKLFF
CDR3 DNA: TGTGCCTGGATTGGGACAGGGCACGGAAAACTGTTTTTT

J gene: TRBJ2-3
clone size: NA
D gene: NA
V gene: TRBV2
CDR3 protein: CARRWLSDTQYF
CDR3 DNA: TGTGCCAGACGTTGGCTTAGCGATACGCAGTATTTT

J gene: TRBJ1-1
clone size: NA
D gene: TRBD1
V gene: TRBV5-1
CDR3 protein: CASSSGDRTLGTEAFF
CDR3 DNA: TGCGCCAGCAGCTCTGGGGACAGAACCCTGGGTACTGAAGCTTTCTTT

J gene: TRBJ2-3
clone size: once
D gene: NA
V gene: TRBV7-2
CDR3 protein: CASSPGKFGNTQYF
CDR3 DNA: TGTGCCAGCAGCCCAGGGAAGTTTGGGAATACGCAGTATTTT

J gene: TRBJ2-7
clone size: few
D gene: TRBD1
V gene: TRBV6-6
CDR3 protein: CASSYGDRGYEQYF
CDR3 DNA: TGTGCCAGCAGTTATGGGGACAGGGGATACGAGCAGTACTTC

J gene: TRBJ2-1
clone size: many
D gene: TRBD2
V gene: TRBV11-2
CDR3 protein: CASSEPGLYNEQFF
CDR3 DNA: TGTGCCAGCAGCGAACCGGGACTATACAATGAGCAGTTCTTC

J gene: TRBJ1-4
clone size: NA
D gene: NA
V gene: TRBV6-1
CDR3 protein: CASSPSLRGGEKLFF
CDR3 DNA: TGTGCCAGCAGTCCCTCCCTCAGGGGTGGGGAAAAACTGTTTTTT

J gene: TRBJ2-2
clone size: few
D gene: NA
V gene: TRBV7-3
CDR3 protein: CASSLVSGHTGELFF
CDR3 DNA: TGTGCCAGCAGCTTAGTTTCCGGTCACACCGGGGAGCTGTTTTTT

J gene: TRBJ2-1
clone size: NA
D gene: NA
V gene: TRBV7-2
CDR3 protein: CASSADRSSYNEQFF
CDR3 DNA: TGTGCCAGCAGCGCCGACCGTAGCTCCTACAATGAGCAGTTCTTC

J gene: TRBJ2-7
clone size: NA
D gene: NA
V gene: TRBV10-3
CDR3 protein: CAISDQHSYEQYF
CDR3 DNA: TGTGCCATCAGTGATCAACACTCCTACGAGCAGTACTTC

J gene: TRBJ2-6
clone size: few
D gene: TRBD1
V gene: TRBV4-3
CDR3 protein: CASSQDSRTGIGANVLTF
CDR3 DNA: TGCGCCAGCAGCCAAGACTCACGGACAGGGATCGGGGCCAACGTCCTGACTTTC

J gene: TRBJ2-5
clone size: few
D gene: NA
V gene: TRBV2
CDR3 protein: CASRGDRQETQYF
CDR3 DNA: TGTGCCAGCAGAGGAGACAGACAAGAGACCCAGTACTTC

J gene: TRBJ2-5
clone size: NA
D gene: NA
V gene: TRBV9
CDR3 protein: CASSVLGETQYF
CDR3 DNA: TGTGCCAGCAGCGTACTTGGGGAGACCCAGTACTTC

J gene: TRBJ2-3
clone size: NA
D gene: TRBD1
V gene: TRBV18
CDR3 protein: CASSSGTGGNTDTQYF
CDR3 DNA: TGTGCCAGCTCATCGGGGACAGGAGGAAACACAGATACGCAGTATTTT

J gene: TRBJ2-1
clone size: many
D gene: TRBD2
V gene: TRBV30
CDR3 protein: CAWSVGSGAEQFF
CDR3 DNA: TGTGCCTGGAGTGTTGGTAGCGGGGCTGAGCAGTTCTTC

J gene: TRBJ2-5
clone size: NA
D gene: NA
V gene: TRBV20-1
CDR3 protein: CSARLGETQYF
CDR3 DNA: TGCAGTGCTAGACTCGGGGAGACCCAGTACTTC

J gene: TRBJ2-7
clone size: few
D gene: NA
V gene: TRBV27
CDR3 protein: CASSLQARGLEQYF
CDR3 DNA: TGTGCCAGCAGTTTACAAGCTAGAGGGCTGGAGCAGTACTTC

J gene: TRBJ2-5
clone size: NA
D gene: NA
V gene: TRBV20-1
CDR3 protein: CSAQQETQYF
CDR3 DNA: TGCAGTGCCCAGCAGGAGACCCAGTACTTC

J gene: TRBJ2-2
clone size: NA
D gene: NA
V gene: TRBV7-8
CDR3 protein: CASSFLAGELFF
CDR3 DNA: TGTGCCAGCAGCTTCCTAGCCGGGGAGCTGTTTTTT

J gene: TRBJ1-1
clone size: once
D gene: NA
V gene: TRBV30
CDR3 protein: CAWSGFVNTEAFF
CDR3 DNA: TGTGCCTGGAGTGGATTCGTGAACACTGAAGCTTTCTTT

J gene: TRBJ2-3
clone size: NA
D gene: NA
V gene: TRBV6-5
CDR3 protein: CASRTMTSLTQYF
CDR3 DNA: TGTGCCAGCAGGACAATGACTAGTCTAACGCAGTATTTT